These 13 T cell receptor beta chains were sequenced from one sample in a study of cytomegalovirus exposure and HLA in healthy donors. Primers: 60 Vbeta forward and 13 Jbeta reverse. Here immunoSEQ multiplex PCR was the method, and the copy in TCRdb shows in-frame clones only, minus some. Of some 110,000 clones in the sample, under 85% were seen once. Sequenced sample: PBMCs. The source of these receptors is a young man in good health and CMV-seropositive.

The rearrangement uses TRBV7-2 and TRBJ2-5; 11 positions agree with TRBD1. The CDR3 is 16 amino acids. Per germline, CDR1 SGHTA and CDR2 FQGNSA. V gave up 1 base and J gave up 4 bases; unmatched junction bases: 5. This CDR3 is CASSLVSGQGAETQYF. The DNA of the CDR3 is TGTGCCAGCAGCTTAGTCTCCGGACAGGGGGCAGAGACCCAGTACTTC.

V is TRBV15 and J is TRBJ1-1, with D perhaps matching TRBD1 (5 bases). CDR1 is LNHNV, CDR2 YYDKDF, per germline (reference sequence). CDR3 length equals 14 residues. Trimming removed 8 bases from V and 4 bases from J, with 17 bases in between. The DNA of the CDR3 is TGTGCCACCGGGGGGGATCGGCTGAGCACTGAAGCTTTCTTT. Its translation is CATGGDRLSTEAFF.

The chain uses TRBV7-9 and TRBJ2-5; 13 positions agree with TRBD2. CDR3 length equals 16 residues. Germline V CDR1 and CDR2: SEHNR, FQNEAQ (reference sequence). Losses at the gene ends were 4 bases for V and 0 bases for J; bases not matched to a gene: 2. Here the CDR3 reads CASSSGTSGDQETQYF. DNA for the CDR3: TGTGCCAGCAGCTCCGGGACTAGCGGGGACCAAGAGACCCAGTACTTC.

The chain combines TRBV4-2 with TRBJ2-7; 15 nucleotides line up with TRBD2. Matching the DNA end better, TRBJ2-1 makes the J call doubtful. Germline assignment: CDR1 LGHNA and CDR2 YNFKEQ. This CDR3 contains 16 residues. Here the CDR3 DNA reads TGTGCCAGCAGCTCCCGGACTAGCGGGGGGGATAATGAGCAGTTCTTC. Its protein is CASSSRTSGGDNEQFF.

The V call is TRBV6-1, the J call TRBJ1-4, with TRBD1 matching over 10 bases. Unmatched junction bases numbered 6, after V lost 6 bases and J lost 8 bases. The CDR3 contains 14 residues. Germline V CDR1 and CDR2: MNHNS, SASEGT. Written as DNA, the CDR3 is TGTGCCAGCAGGGGGGACAGGGGTAGCGAAAAACTGTTTTTT. This translates into CASRGDRGSEKLFF.

The gene calls are TRBV14 and TRBJ1-2, with D possibly TRBD1 on 6 matching bases. The CDR3 length is 14 residues. In germline, CDR1 is SGHDN, CDR2 FVKESK. Trimming removed 1 base at V and 4 bases at J, with 10 bases between. This CDR3 reads CASSQGGGAYGYTF. CDR3 in DNA: TGTGCCAGCAGCCAAGGTGGGGGCGCCTATGGCTACACCTTC.

The rearrangement joins TRBV19 to TRBJ1-5; D is perhaps TRBD1 (5 bases). V dropped 3 bases and J dropped 1 base, with 13 bases sitting between them. CDR3 size: 16 residues. Germline V lookup: CDR1 LNHDA, CDR2 SQIVND (reference sequence). The CDR3 sequence is CASSILGDLSNQPQHF. The CDR3, as DNA: TGTGCCAGTAGTATCCTGGGGGACTTAAGCAATCAGCCCCAGCATTTT.

V usage is TRBV11-3 and J usage is TRBJ2-2, with a tentative D call TRBD2 (5 bases). Trimming shortened V by 6 bases and J by 5 bases, and 10 bases separated the two germline ends. Germline V gene lookup returns CDR1 SGHNT and CDR2 YENEEA. This CDR3 has 13 residues. CDR3 nucleotide sequence: TGTGCCAGCAGTTGGGGAGAGACCGGGGAGCTGTTTTTT. Translation: CASSWGETGELFF.

This clone occurred a few times. The chain is built from TRBV5-1 and TRBJ1-2; weak D call: TRBD1 (6 bases). Deletions cut 2 bases from V and 2 bases from J, with 10 bases between. CDR3 size: 14 residues. The germline CDR1 and CDR2 sequences are SGHRS and YFSETQ. CDR3 DNA: TGCGCCAGCAGCTTCAACCAGGGGAACTATGGCTACACCTTC. This gives the protein CASSFNQGNYGYTF. Full variable domain (rest looked up from reference TRBV5-1 and TRBJ1-2): KAGVTQTPRYLIKTRGQQVTLSCSPISGHRSVSWYQQTPGQGLQFLFEYFSETQRNKGNFPGRFSGRQFSNSRSEMNVSTLELGDSALYLCASSFNQGNYGYTFGSGTRLTVV.

The CDR3 region has the DNA TGTGCCAGCGGGGGGGACTATGGCACAGATACGCAGTATTTT. Protein sequence: CASGGDYGTDTQYF. The chain employs TRBV2 and TRBJ2-3; 7 bases are shared with TRBD2. V lost 8 bases and J lost 1; bases outside the gene matches: 6. The CDR3 has 14 amino acids. Germline V gene data show CDR1 as SNHLY and CDR2 as FYNNEI.

This chain joins TRBV30 and TRBJ2-2; tentatively, D is TRBD1 (5 bases). The germline V gene has CDR1 GTSNPN and CDR2 SVGIG (reference sequence). The CDR3 is made up of 15 amino acids. Trimming stripped 3 bases from V and 5 bases from J, with 16 bases between. Here the CDR3 reads CAWSPTRAGTGELFF. As DNA, the CDR3 is TGTGCCTGGAGCCCCACCAGGGCCGGAACCGGGGAGCTGTTTTTT. Variable domain in full (rest from reference TRBV30 and TRBJ2-2): SQTIHQWPATLVQPVGSPLSLECTVEGTSNPNLYWYRQAAGRGLQLLFYSVGIGQISSEVPQNLSASRPQDRQFILSSKKLLLSDSGFYLCAWSPTRAGTGELFFGEGSRLTVL.

This clone came up once. The chain couples TRBV7-3 to TRBJ2-1; TRBD2 agrees at 7 bases. Losses at the gene ends were 5 bases for V and 5 bases for J; bases not matched to a gene: 9. The CDR3 contains 15 residues. Germline CDR1 is SGHTA and CDR2 is FQGTGA. As DNA, the CDR3 is TGTGCCAGCAGCGACCCTCTAGCGGATGACAATGAGCAGTTCTTC. This translates into CASSDPLADDNEQFF.

This chain joins TRBV5-4 and TRBJ2-2; 10 bases agree with TRBD1. The CDR3 is made up of 16 amino acids. Germline V lookup: CDR1 SGHNT, CDR2 YYREEE (reference sequence). J gave up 4 bases and V 0 bases, and 3 bases lay outside the gene matches. CDR3 sequence (DNA): TGTGCCAGCAGCTTGGGGGACAGGGGCGTCACCGGGGAGCTGTTTTTT. Residues: CASSLGDRGVTGELFF.